The 20 T cell receptor beta chains presented below share a single source sample, sequenced in a study of blood T cell repertoires in COVID-19. Clones were sequenced by immunoSEQ multiplex PCR, and TCRdb holds only the in-frame ones, with some missing. The table records 100,000 to 150,000 clones, 80% to 85% of them present only once. The sequenced sample was peripheral blood. The source of these receptors is a woman in her forties or fifties with acute or convalescent COVID-19.

The chain couples TRBV6-5 to TRBJ1-5, with a possible D match to TRBD1 (5 bases). Looked up from germline, CDR1 is MNHEY and CDR2 is SVGAGI. The CDR3 extends over 14 amino acids. Trimming took off 7 bases at V and 8 bases at J, with 18 bases between the two ends. The CDR3 DNA is TGTGCCAGCACCCAAGGCCCAGGGCAGAAGCCCCAGCATTTT. This gives the protein CASTQGPGQKPQHF.

The chain combines TRBV5-1 with TRBJ2-1, with 9 bases fitting TRBD2. The V gene end was trimmed by 4 bases and the J gene end by 0 bases; junction bases not matched to a gene: 17. The CDR3 is made up of 20 amino acids. Germline V gives CDR1 SGHRS, CDR2 YFSETQ. The CDR3 nucleotides are TGCGCCAGCAGCCACCCCGAGAAGCGGGGGGCCCTCAGCTCCTACAATGAGCAGTTCTTC. Translating gives CASSHPEKRGALSSYNEQFF.

This clone was counted a few times. The V call is TRBV2, the J call TRBJ1-5; D is ambiguous. The CDR3 length is 15 residues. CDR1 and CDR2 (germline): SNHLY, FYNNEI. Trimming stripped 2 bases from V and 5 bases from J, with 13 bases between. The CDR3 nucleotides read TGTGCCAGCAGTGAAAGTGCGACATACGATCAGCCCCAGCATTTT. It specifies CASSESATYDQPQHF.

The rearrangement joins TRBV2 to TRBJ1-1, with TRBD1 identical over 7 bases. Germline V CDR1 and CDR2: SNHLY, FYNNEI. The CDR3 loop spans 15 amino acids. Germline trimming cut 8 bases from V and 0 bases from J; bases unmatched to any gene: 9. The CDR3 reads CASGIGQAMNTEAFF. CDR3 nucleotides: TGTGCCAGCGGAATAGGACAGGCCATGAACACTGAAGCTTTCTTT.

This chain uses TRBV28 with TRBJ1-2, with TRBD1 matching 8 bases. The CDR3 contains 17 residues. Germline loops: CDR1 MDHEN, CDR2 SYDVKM. The V and J ends lost 7 bases and 4 bases, in that order; junction bases with no gene match: 17. CDR3 nucleotide sequence: TGTGCCAGCATTGGCCCCGGGACAGGCGCCAGCCTCTATGGCTACACCTTC. Protein product: CASIGPGTGASLYGYTF.

V gene TRBV18 combines with J gene TRBJ2-1, with TRBD2 matching over 8 bases. There are 15 residues in the CDR3. V shed 3 bases and J 5 bases; nucleotides not matched to a gene: 6. The germline CDR1 and CDR2 sequences are KGHSH and LQKENI. The CDR3 DNA sequence: TGTGCCAGCTCACCGGGACTAGGGTCGAACAATGAGCAGTTCTTC. Translating it yields CASSPGLGSNNEQFF. The variable domain in full, completed from reference TRBV18 and TRBJ2-1, reads NAGVMQNPRHLVRRRGQEARLRCSPMKGHSHVYWYRQLPEEGLKFMVYLQKENIIDESGMPKERFSAEFPKEGPSILRIQQVVRGDSAAYFCASSPGLGSNNEQFFGPGTRLTVL.

The chain recombines TRBV6-5 with TRBJ1-1; 11 positions agree with TRBD1. The CDR3 spans 15 residues. Germline V gives CDR1 MNHEY, CDR2 SVGAGI. Unmatched junction bases numbered 14, after V lost 6 bases and J lost 11 bases. This CDR3 reads CASSASDRGLSWAFF. CDR3 coding DNA: TGTGCCAGCAGCGCCTCGGACAGGGGGCTGTCGTGGGCTTTCTTT.

The chain couples TRBV6-1 to TRBJ2-1; no reliable D call. This CDR3 has 12 amino acids. CDR1 MNHNS and CDR2 SASEGT come from the germline V gene. Trimming stripped 0 bases from V and 9 bases from J, with 6 bases between. The CDR3 DNA is TGTGCCAGCAGTGAAGCGAGAGCTGAGCAGTTCTTC. This codes for CASSEARAEQFF.

The rearrangement links TRBV29-1 to TRBJ1-1; no definite D call. The germline V gene has CDR1 SQVTM and CDR2 ANQGSEA. Trimming took off 4 bases at V and 0 bases at J, with 12 bases between the two ends. The CDR3 is 14 residues long. The CDR3 DNA reads as TGCAGCGTTGTCCGAGGGAATATGAACACTGAAGCTTTCTTT. Its translation is CSVVRGNMNTEAFF.

This chain uses TRBV3-1 (or the pseudogene TRBV3-2) with TRBJ2-3; 7 bases line up with TRBD2. The trim removed 4 bases at V and 6 bases at J, leaving 4 bases unmatched. Germline V gene data show CDR1 as LGHDT and CDR2 as YNNKEL (reference sequence). The CDR3 sequence is 13 residues long. CDR3 DNA: TGTGCCAGCAGCCGACGCGGGAGTGATACGCAGTATTTT. This gives the protein CASSRRGSDTQYF.

This clone was seen a handful of times. CDR3 sequence reads: CASSNRDRSYTEAFF. Written as DNA, the CDR3 is TGTGCCAGCAGTAATCGGGACAGGAGTTATACTGAAGCTTTCTTT. J is TRBJ1-1 and V is TRBV6-5; 8 nucleotides align to TRBD1. The CDR3 runs to 15 residues. V lost 5 bases to trimming and J lost 5 bases; unmatched junction nucleotides: 10. Germline CDR1 MNHEY, CDR2 SVGAGI.

This chain links TRBV15 with TRBJ2-5; D remains ambiguous. Trimming took 3 bases from V and 4 from J, leaving 6 bases between them. Germline assignment: CDR1 LNHNV and CDR2 YYDKDF (reference sequence). The CDR3 is 12 residues long. CDR3 sequence reads: CATSSGGETQYF. As DNA, the CDR3 is TGTGCCACCAGCAGCGGTGGAGAGACCCAGTACTTC.

This rearrangement joins TRBV28 to TRBJ2-7, with 7 bases that match TRBD1. This CDR3 is 17 amino acids long. The junction had 14 bases not matched to a gene; V was cut back by 6 bases and J by 0 bases. Germline assignment: CDR1 MDHEN and CDR2 SYDVKM. DNA of the CDR3: TGTGCCAGCAGCTTAAGTACCGGGACAGAGGACTCCTACGAGCAGTACTTC. Translating it yields CASSLSTGTEDSYEQYF.

The chain has TRBV7-2 and TRBJ2-7, with 10 bases matching TRBD1. Per germline, CDR1 SGHTA and CDR2 FQGNSA. Trimming removed 4 bases from V and 1 base from J; junction bases left unmatched: 4. The CDR3 totals 15 residues. CDR3 in DNA: TGTGCCAGCAGCTACCGGGACAGGGGTTCCTACGAGCAGTACTTC. This codes for CASSYRDRGSYEQYF.

The rearrangement joins TRBV6-5 to TRBJ2-1, with 8 nucleotides matching TRBD2. The germline CDR1 and CDR2 sequences are MNHEY and SVGAGI. This CDR3 is 15 amino acids long. V lost 5 bases, J lost 1 base, and 4 bases stayed unmatched. DNA of the CDR3: TGTGCCAGCAGTAGCGGGAGAGGTTCCTACAATGAGCAGTTCTTC. It encodes CASSSGRGSYNEQFF.

V is TRBV27 and J is TRBJ1-2, with 8 positions matching TRBD1. V trimming: 6 bases; J trimming: 2 bases; junction bases outside the gene matches: 8. The CDR3 consists of 15 residues. Germline V gene sequence: CDR1 MNHEY, CDR2 SMNVEV (reference sequence). CDR3 DNA sequence: TGTGCCAGCAGACGCACAGGGGGGTTAAACTATGGCTACACCTTC. As protein: CASRRTGGLNYGYTF.

The chain joins TRBV9 to TRBJ1-2; D gene uncertain. The CDR3 runs 14 residues. V was shortened by 0 bases and J by 4 bases, with 10 bases between the two germline ends. Germline V CDR1 and CDR2: SGDLS, YYNGEE. The CDR3 DNA reads TGTGCCAGCAGCGTAGATTCCAGTTCCTATGGCTACACCTTC. Translated, it gives CASSVDSSSYGYTF.

The genes are TRBV27 and TRBJ1-1, with a weak D call TRBD1 (5 bases). Trimming pared 6 bases from V and 3 bases from J, leaving 5 bases between. The germline V gene encodes CDR1 MNHEY and CDR2 SMNVEV (reference sequence). There are 11 residues in the CDR3. The CDR3 DNA follows: TGTGCCAGCAGAGGGGACACTGAAGCTTTCTTT. It encodes CASRGDTEAFF.

V gene TRBV28 combines with J gene TRBJ2-2; D perhaps matches TRBD2 (5 bases). This CDR3 has 14 residues. CDR1 and CDR2 (germline): MDHEN, SYDVKM. Trimming removed 6 bases at V and 8 bases at J, with 16 bases between. The CDR3 spells CASSRSGLPGELFF. The CDR3 DNA reads TGTGCCAGCAGCCGGTCAGGACTCCCAGGGGAGCTGTTTTTT.

The chain employs TRBV4-1 and TRBJ1-3; tentative D call: TRBD1 (5 bases). CDR3 size: 17 residues. Trimming took 3 bases from V and 7 from J, leaving 22 bases between them. CDR1 MGHRA and CDR2 YSYEKL come from the germline V gene. This CDR3 is CASSQGPGRGYLNTIYF. The DNA for the CDR3 is TGCGCCAGCAGCCAGGGCCCAGGACGGGGGTATCTTAACACCATATATTTT.